One sample yielded the 6 T cell receptor beta chains listed below, sequenced in a study of OX40 agonist ivuxolimab in advanced cancers. This table comes from immunoSEQ multiplex PCR, and its TCRdb copy is limited to in-frame clones, with some not included. In the table there are about 54,000 clones, 80% to 90% of which are singletons. The material sequenced was CD4+ or CD8+ T cells sorted from blood, taken in a trial of the OX40 agonist ivuxolimab. The receptors originated from an adult with an advanced solid tumor such as melanoma, head and neck, liver or kidney cancer.

V usage is TRBV11-2 and J usage is TRBJ1-5, with D uncertain. Germline CDR1 and CDR2: SGHAT and FQNNGV. V was shortened by 1 base and J by 5 bases, with 6 bases between the two germline ends. The CDR3 contains 13 residues. CDR3: CASSLGADQPQHF. The CDR3 DNA is TGTGCCAGCAGCTTAGGAGCCGATCAGCCCCAGCATTTT.

The chain joins TRBV5-6 to TRBJ2-6, with 9 bases fitting TRBD1. Germline trimming cut 2 bases from V and 0 bases from J; bases unmatched to any gene: 9. Germline loops: CDR1 SGHDT, CDR2 YYEEEE. The CDR3 loop spans 19 amino acids. The CDR3 sequence: CASSLARDRVPSGANVLTF. The DNA of the CDR3 is TGTGCCAGCAGCTTAGCGAGGGACAGGGTCCCCTCTGGGGCCAACGTCCTGACTTTC.

This clone was seen only once. V and J are TRBV4-1 and TRBJ1-4; D is uncertain. V was trimmed by 2 bases and J by 7 bases, leaving 17 bases between them. Per the germline V gene, CDR1 is MGHRA and CDR2 is YSYEKL. The CDR3 is 16 amino acids. The CDR3 DNA reads as TGCGCCAGCAGCCAAACCCAAAGACAAGGGTCTGAAAAACTGTTTTTT. It is translated as CASSQTQRQGSEKLFF.

The chain has TRBV12-2 and TRBJ2-2; the table's D gene call, TRBD2, was not cross checked with the DNA. TRBV12-2 is a known pseudogene. This CDR3 contains 16 residues. CDR3 sequence: CASRLSPSANTGELFF. Written as DNA, the CDR3 is TGTGCAAGTCGCTTATCTCCTAGCGCAAACACCGGGGAGCTGTTTTTT.

The chain uses TRBV18 and TRBJ2-5, with 8 positions matching TRBD1. Trimming removed 4 bases from V and 4 bases from J; junction bases left unmatched: 5. The CDR3 has 14 residues. Germline V gives CDR1 KGHSH, CDR2 LQKENI. The chain's CDR3 is CASSLIDRGETQYF. In DNA form, the CDR3 reads TGTGCCAGCTCACTCATAGACAGGGGAGAGACCCAGTACTTC.

The rearrangement joins TRBV19 to TRBJ1-1, with TRBD1 identical over 7 bases. V shed 6 bases and J 2 bases; nucleotides not matched to a gene: 6. The CDR3 is 14 amino acids. Germline lookup yields CDR1 LNHDA and CDR2 SQIVND (reference sequence). The CDR3 DNA follows: TGTGCCAGTAGGTTAACAGGGGCAAACACTGAAGCTTTCTTT. Translation: CASRLTGANTEAFF.